This T cell receptor (beta chain) was profiled in a study of shared clonotypes between healthy human individuals. General observations from the study: A limitation of the genetic and exposure-history diversity represented arose from few donors. Several donors showed sharing of around 5.3% of naive CD4 clonotypes.

Notes on this clone: The antigen remains unidentified.

CDR1 and CDR2 (germline): MNHNS, SASEGT. V dropped 2 bases and J dropped 0 bases, with 20 bases sitting between them. CDR3 length: 19 amino acids. Clones were sequenced by immunoSEQ multiplex PCR, and TCRdb holds only the in-frame ones, with some missing. This table has 2,100,000 or so clones, approximately 95% appearing once. The chain couples TRBV6-1 to TRBJ1-5; possibly TRBD1 for D (5 bases). The clonotype originates from a man between 18 and 35 years old in good health. Sequenced sample: naive CD4+ T cells sorted from blood. Regarding subset: CD45RA+ positively selected. The CDR3 DNA is TGTGCCAGCAGTGAAACCCGTATATTCAGGGTATATAGCAATCAGCCCCAGCATTTT. Translation: CASSETRIFRVYSNQPQHF.